This record concerns one TCR beta chain sequence. Antigen specificity is unknown. The data were obtained in a study of regulatory T cells in long-lasting Graves disease. Broader study findings: Persistent disease exhibited a predilection for TRBV28, TRBJ1-2 and TRBJ2-5. The number of shared public clonotypes was higher in persistent patients (approximately 2,500) than new patients (966).

The CDR3 has 12 residues. V lost 3 bases to trimming and J lost 11 bases, with 11 bases between them. The V gene's germline CDR1 is MNHGY and CDR2 SVAAGI. As to time point: newly diagnosed GD, antithyroid drugs for less than 3 months. RNA from PBMCs was the source of the TCR library. Investigators prepared the TCR beta libraries by applying iRepertoire HTBI primers and Arm-PCR of CDR3 regions. Original processing notes: In the combined samples, approximately 62 TRBV and 14 TRBJ segments were identified. Each CDR3 protein gets one entry after TCRdb re-called the multiplex PCR reads with MiXCR. What appears here as the V and J calls and clone size reflects TCRdb's work, not the paper's. The sample lists around 230,000 distinct CDR3 sequences; roughly 18% were seen once.

The receptor was isolated from a female donor with Graves disease. Sequencing used peripheral blood mononuclear cells (PBMCs), obtained at new diagnosis, from a patient treated with antithyroid drugs. The J gene is TRBJ1-5, the V gene TRBV6-9, with D unresolved. The CDR3 sequence: CASSYPGQAQHF. The CDR3 DNA reads as TGTGCCAGCAGTTACCCGGGTCAAGCCCAGCATTTT.